These 18 T cell receptor beta chains share one sample of origin, sequenced in a study of T-cell reconstitution after alpha-beta-depleted transplantation in children. A library of TCRbeta sequences, prepared with unique molecular identifiers, was generated. MiXCR, applied by TCRdb to the PCR reads, yields one record per CDR3 protein. The sample gives about 610,000 distinct CDR3 sequences, roughly a tenth of which show up once; 3.5% to 5% is in the top ten. The material was PBMCs from the stem cell graft donor, obtained from the stem cell graft. Receptor source: a human donor who donated a stem cell graft to a child with acute myeloid leukemia.

In this sample, this clonotype turned up a few times. The V call is TRBV20-1, the J call TRBJ2-3; possibly TRBD2 for D (5 bases). The CDR3 is 13 residues long. V lost 4 bases and J 2 bases, leaving 10 bases between the germline ends. Germline V lookup: CDR1 DFQATT, CDR2 SNEGSKA (reference sequence). DNA for the CDR3: TGCAGTGCTACCCGGGGATCCACAGATACGCAGTATTTT. Its translation: CSATRGSTDTQYF.

This clonotype has ten or more counts. This rearrangement joins TRBV6-5 to TRBJ1-3; D is uncertain. CDR1 is MNHEY, CDR2 SVGAGI, per germline. Trimming stripped 0 bases from V and 2 bases from J, with 8 bases between. This CDR3 has 15 amino acids. In nucleotides, the CDR3 is TGTGCCAGCAGTTACTCTTTCTGGGCTGGAAACACCATATATTTT. Encoded protein: CASSYSFWAGNTIYF.

This clonotype was observed many times. The J gene is TRBJ2-1, the V gene TRBV5-1; D might be TRBD2 (5 bases). Between the trimmed V and J ends, which lost 4 bases and 0 bases, there was a span of 14 bases. The CDR3 spans 16 residues. From germline, CDR1 is SGHRS and CDR2 YFSETQ. The CDR3 reads CASSRGSGASYNEQFF. In DNA form, the CDR3 reads TGCGCCAGCAGCAGAGGGAGCGGCGCCTCCTACAATGAGCAGTTCTTC.

The rearrangement joins TRBV20-1 to TRBJ2-4; 10 bases match TRBD1. There are 15 residues in the CDR3. Germline V lookup: CDR1 DFQATT, CDR2 SNEGSKA (reference sequence). Unmatched junction bases numbered 7, after V lost 3 bases and J lost 5 bases. The CDR3: CSASALTGGQNIQYF. The CDR3 nucleotides read TGCAGTGCTAGTGCCTTGACAGGGGGCCAAAACATTCAGTACTTC.

This clonotype was seen only a few times. The J gene is TRBJ2-5, the V gene TRBV4-3, with D unresolved. V shed 9 bases and J shed 4 bases, with 9 bases lying between them. The CDR3 has 11 residues. The germline CDR1 and CDR2 sequences are LGHNA and YSLEER. DNA of the CDR3: TGCGCCAGTGCGTCTATAGAGACCCAGTACTTC. Translating it yields CASASIETQYF.

The rearrangement joins TRBV6-2 or TRBV6-3 to TRBJ2-7; D may be TRBD1 (6 bases). The germline CDR1 and CDR2 sequences are MNHEY and SVGEGT. CDR3 length equals 13 residues. Trimming took off 2 bases at V and 7 bases at J, with 12 bases between the two ends. CDR3 region: CASSYGQPREQYF. In DNA form, the CDR3 reads TGTGCCAGCAGTTACGGACAGCCTAGAGAGCAGTACTTC.

This clonotype has a count of ten or more. The DNA of the CDR3 is TGCAGTGCTGGGGTAGACCTGAACACTGAAGCTTTCTTT. Translating gives CSAGVDLNTEAFF. The V call is TRBV20-1, the J call TRBJ1-1; D is ambiguous. Between the trimmed V and J ends, which lost 5 bases and 0 bases, there was a span of 10 bases. The length of the CDR3 is 13 residues. Germline V gene data show CDR1 as DFQATT and CDR2 as SNEGSKA (reference sequence).

This clonotype was seen more than once but under ten times. This sequence joins TRBV27 and TRBJ2-1; 14 nucleotides align to TRBD2. The CDR3 spans 20 residues. V trimming: 7 bases; J trimming: 0 bases; junction bases outside the gene matches: 14. Germline V gene lookup returns CDR1 MNHEY and CDR2 SMNVEV (reference sequence). The CDR3 DNA reads as TGTGCCAGCACCTCCAGGCTCGGACTAGCGGGAGGATTCTCCTACAATGAGCAGTTCTTC. Its translation is CASTSRLGLAGGFSYNEQFF.

The V call is TRBV11-2, the J call TRBJ2-2, with 10 bases that match TRBD2. This CDR3 region has 17 residues. J lost 7 bases, V lost 5 bases, and 13 bases had no gene match. Germline CDR1 SGHAT, CDR2 FQNNGV. The CDR3 loop reads CASSLASGLAGVGELFF. DNA of the CDR3: TGTGCCAGCAGCCTCGCCTCCGGGCTAGCGGGAGTCGGGGAGCTGTTTTTT.

This clonotype was seen a handful of times. V and J are TRBV7-2 and TRBJ1-5, with D perhaps matching TRBD1 (5 bases). The CDR3 loop spans 15 amino acids. V lost 5 bases and J lost 8, with 19 bases in between. Germline V CDR1 and CDR2: SGHTA, FQGNSA. Here the CDR3 DNA reads TGTGCCAGCAGCCTCCCCGGGACCCTATTGGAGCCCCAGCATTTT. Translation: CASSLPGTLLEPQHF.

This clonotype was seen repeatedly, ten times or more. V gene TRBV5-1 combines with J gene TRBJ2-6, with no clear D. This CDR3 comprises 13 residues. V was shortened by 4 bases and J by 1 base, with 3 bases between the two germline ends. Germline V lookup: CDR1 SGHRS, CDR2 YFSETQ. The CDR3 bases are TGCGCCAGCAGCGCGTCTGGGGCCAACGTCCTGACTTTC. Translated: CASSASGANVLTF.

The sample holds a few counts of this clonotype. The V gene is TRBV12-3 or TRBV12-4, the J gene TRBJ2-2; D may match TRBD1 or TRBD2 (5 bases each). V dropped 10 bases and J dropped 5 bases, with 14 bases sitting between them. The CDR3 is made up of 13 amino acids. CDR3 protein: CATPGRRTGELFF. The DNA for the CDR3 is TGTGCCACCCCGGGACGCCGAACCGGGGAGCTGTTTTTT.

The chain carries TRBV9 and TRBJ2-1, with a weak D call TRBD2 (5 bases). The CDR3 runs to 17 residues. Germline CDR1 is SGDLS and CDR2 is YYNGEE. The ends were cut back, 0 bases at V and 5 bases at J, with 18 bases in the middle. DNA for the CDR3: TGTGCCAGCAGCGTAGGGCAGGCGGCCCCCGGGGACAATGAGCAGTTCTTC. The encoded protein is CASSVGQAAPGDNEQFF.

The chain couples TRBV29-1 to TRBJ2-7; 12 bases agree with TRBD2. The CDR3 covers 16 residues. With 4 bases clipped from V and 6 bases from J, the junction kept 13 bases outside the gene matches. Looked up from germline, CDR1 is SQVTM and CDR2 is ANQGSEA. For the CDR3, the DNA is TGCAGCGTTGGGACAATCTCTAGCGGGAGGGCCTCCGAGCAGTACTTC. Residues: CSVGTISSGRASEQYF.

At least ten counts were recorded for this clonotype. The gene calls are TRBV20-1 and TRBJ1-1; possible D gene TRBD1, 6 bases. In germline, CDR1 is DFQATT, CDR2 SNEGSKA (reference sequence). The CDR3 totals 12 residues. Trimming shortened V by 6 bases and J by 7 bases, and 15 bases separated the two germline ends. DNA of the CDR3: TGCAGTGCCGCGCTTGTGGACAGTGAAGCTTTCTTT. Protein product: CSAALVDSEAFF.

This clonotype appeared a few times. The chain recombines TRBV25-1 with TRBJ1-6; 7 bases are shared with TRBD1. Losses at the gene ends were 6 bases for V and 8 bases for J; bases not matched to a gene: 4. There are 13 residues in the CDR3. Germline V gene data show CDR1 as MGHDK and CDR2 as SYGVNS. The CDR3 sequence: CASRAGTDSPLHF. As DNA, the CDR3 is TGTGCCAGCAGGGCCGGGACAGATTCACCCCTCCACTTT. Drawing the rest from reference TRBV25-1 and TRBJ1-6, the complete variable domain is EADIYQTPRYLVIGTGKKITLECSQTMGHDKMYWYQQDPGMELHLIHYSYGVNSTEKGDLSSESTVSRIRTEHFPLTLESARPSHTSQYLCASRAGTDSPLHFGNGTRLTVT.

This clonotype was found many times. V gene TRBV7-2 combines with J gene TRBJ2-1; 10 bases align to TRBD2. This CDR3 is built from 15 residues. The J segment lost 10 bases and the V segment lost 2 bases, leaving 8 bases of the junction unmatched. Germline CDR1 SGHTA, CDR2 FQGNSA. Here the CDR3 reads CASSLRTSGTPEQFF. DNA of the CDR3: TGTGCCAGCAGCTTAAGGACTAGCGGAACACCGGAGCAGTTCTTC.

The sample holds a few counts of this clonotype. CDR3 region: CASSLGPVETQYF. CDR3 DNA: TGTGCCAGCAGCTTGGGCCCCGTGGAGACCCAGTACTTC. The J gene is TRBJ2-5, the V gene TRBV7-3; D unclear. The CDR3 is 13 residues long. V dropped 3 bases and J dropped 5 bases, with 10 bases sitting between them. The germline V gene encodes CDR1 SGHTA and CDR2 FQGTGA.